This T cell receptor beta chain was identified during a study of blood T cell repertoires in COVID-19. Study details: Spain, Italy and the United States supplied samples that represented acute and convalescent COVID-19. From T cells, B-cell-depleted T cells, or PBMCs came the material, which was cDNA or gDNA.

In the authors' methods: Reference gene primer amplification gave nucleated cell count estimates. The table came from immunoSEQ multiplex PCR; TCRdb's copy has only in-frame clones and leaves some out. V, J and clone size reflect that table, while D and trimming were determined from the DNA. The data show approximately 210,000 clones, around 88% seen once. The CDR3 runs to 14 residues. V was cut by 8 bases and J by 8 bases, with 16 bases left in between. CDR1 is MNHEY, CDR2 SMNVEV, per germline (reference sequence). The genes are TRBV27 and TRBJ1-6, with D hard to call. The sample taken for sequencing was peripheral blood. This clonotype was obtained from a man aged 50 to 60 with active or convalescent COVID-19. CDR3 residues: CASALIVSDSPLHF. In nucleotides, the CDR3 is TGTGCCAGCGCTTTGATAGTGAGCGATTCACCCCTCCACTTT.